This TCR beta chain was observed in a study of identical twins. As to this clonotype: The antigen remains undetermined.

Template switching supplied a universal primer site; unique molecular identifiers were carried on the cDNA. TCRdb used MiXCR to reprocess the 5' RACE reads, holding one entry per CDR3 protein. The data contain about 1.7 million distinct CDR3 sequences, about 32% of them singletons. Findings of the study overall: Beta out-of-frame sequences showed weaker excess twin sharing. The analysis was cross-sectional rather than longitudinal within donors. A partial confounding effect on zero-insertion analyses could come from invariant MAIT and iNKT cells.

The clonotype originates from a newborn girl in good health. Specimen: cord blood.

CDR3 nucleotide sequence: TGCGCCAGCGGCCCCACTAGCGCTTTTCCCTACGAGCAGTACTTC. It specifies CASGPTSAFPYEQYF. J is TRBJ2-4 and V is TRBV5-1; 7 nucleotides agree with TRBD2. The DNA end lines up better with TRBJ2-7; the J call may be wrong. Germline CDR1 reads SGHRS; CDR2 reads YFSETQ. This CDR3 is built from 15 residues.